What follows is one TCR beta chain and its context. The source of the sample is a study of blood T cell repertoires in COVID-19. Study-wide background: In each case, the material was cDNA or gDNA derived from T cells, B-cell-depleted T cells, or PBMCs.

Original handling: Amplification of reference gene primers provided the estimated nucleated cell counts. TCRdb keeps only in-frame clones here, not all; method: immunoSEQ multiplex PCR. V, J and clone size are taken as reported in that table, and D and trimming were inferred from the DNA itself. The sample has under 60,000 clones, 85% to 90% seen once. Germline V gene data show CDR1 as DFQATT and CDR2 as SNEGSKA (reference sequence). V lost 3 bases to trimming and J lost 0 bases, with 14 bases between them. CDR3 length: 15 amino acids. V usage is TRBV20-1 and J usage is TRBJ1-2; TRBD1 might be the D (5 bases). The source material was peripheral blood. This clonotype originated in a human donor in a cohort sampled during active COVID-19. The CDR3 DNA sequence: TGCAGTGCTAGTCGGAGACAGCGAGCTAACTATGGCTACACCTTC. Protein product: CSASRRQRANYGYTF.